The present T cell receptor beta chain was sequenced within a study of blood T cell repertoires in COVID-19 (dated by TCRdb to about 2020). Concerning the study at large: Samples from collaborators originated in the United States, Italy and Spain and spanned both the acute and convalescent phases of COVID-19. The repertoires were made available in a free public database intended to serve as a resource for research on the immune response to SARS-CoV-2. Subjects who had been exposed to COVID-19, were actively infected with it, or had recovered from it provided the deeply sampled blood TCRbeta repertoires that made up the dataset. The samples were drawn from two sources: the first 160 participants of the ongoing ImmuneRACE study, and 1,000 to 1,500 subjects contributed by 6 global collaborators. The prospective study material was composed of cDNA or gDNA derived from T cells, B-cell-depleted T cells, or PBMCs. Where available, HLA class I and class II types were obtained from metadata supplied by the sample provider rather than from assay-based typing. A de-identified subject ID, COVID-19 status, age in years and sex were almost always included in the sample metadata.

Paper-wide results and their limitations: Clinical and demographic metadata were provided uncurated, with the amount varying by source and participant.

The CDR3 contains 16 residues, cysteine and phenylalanine counted. The CDR3 DNA has 48 bases and is translated from base 1. From a lookup of the germline V gene, CDR1 and CDR2 are MNHNS and SASEGT. V drops 3 bases and J drops 0 bases, leaving 12 bases in between. The immunoSEQ Assay, a bias-controlled multiplex PCR, was used to amplify TCRbeta CDR3 regions from genomic DNA. On the study's bioinformatics: Within the assay, amplification of reference gene primers was used to estimate how many nucleated cells each sample contained. To quantify the absolute abundance of each unique TCRbeta CDR3 rearrangement, sequence reads were collapsed and filtered. For each sample, productive Simpson clonality was calculated as the square root of Simpson's diversity index across productive rearrangements. Not all clones reach the TCRdb copy of this immuneACCESS table, which keeps in-frame sequences only. Checked studies attribute under half of the gap to unresolved V genes and leave the rest unexplained. D and trimming were read from the DNA, whereas the V and J calls and clone size are those reported in that table. The table for this sample lists under 500,000 clones; roughly nine tenths of them were counted only once. Together, the top ten hold over 1.5% of the sample.

About this clone itself: What antigen it recognizes has not been identified. No quality values exist for individual bases; no much larger clone is one base distant.

Enrolling through a virtual design, the prospective study's participants ranged in age from roughly 18 to 90 years and lived across 24 United States geographic areas. In the prospective study, cohorts were assigned on the basis of participant-reported clinical history obtained from a screening survey and a study questionnaire. Mobile phlebotomists in the prospective study collected whole blood, serum and a nasopharyngeal or oropharyngeal swab from every participant. Over a roughly 2-month period, participants in the prospective study had the option of providing additional blood draws and questionnaires. Prospective study blood samples were shipped either frozen or at room temperature before DNA extraction.

The sequence was collected from a woman between 18 and 29 years old with acute COVID-19. Source material: PBMCs or T cells enriched from blood (not recorded which). The rearranged segments are TRBV6-1 and TRBJ1-3; the D gene cannot be resolved reliably. The CDR3 in this case is CASSEEDGSSGNTIYF. DNA sequence: TGTGCCAGCAGTGAGGAGGACGGGAGCTCTGGAAACACCATATATTTT.